A single sample gave rise to the 19 T cell receptor beta chains below, sequenced in a study of lymphopenia after photon versus proton radiotherapy (dated by TCRdb to 2018 to 2020). Receptor amplification or capture employed the immunoSEQ multiplex PCR assay. Drawn from immuneACCESS, this table holds only the in-frame rearrangements with V and J called that TCRdb kept. Clones are partly lost; checked studies trace under half to an unresolved V gene and leave the rest unexplained. This sample is represented by about 70,000 clones; 92% of them were singletons. About 2.2% of the sample comes from the top ten. Sample: peripheral blood, taken from a patient treated with photon-based radiotherapy. These receptors were taken from a woman between 35 and 50 years old with cholangiocarcinoma.

This clone showed up just a few times. The chain carries TRBV28 and TRBJ2-2; 13 bases agree with TRBD2. The CDR3 spans 17 residues. Germline loops: CDR1 MDHEN, CDR2 SYDVKM. Trimming took 3 bases from V and 7 from J; bases not matched to a gene: 8. This chain's CDR3 is CASSLRLAGGPSGELFF. Written as DNA, the CDR3 is TGTGCCAGCAGTTTGAGACTAGCGGGAGGCCCCAGCGGGGAGCTGTTTTTT. Filled out from reference TRBV28 and TRBJ2-2, the complete variable domain reads DVKVTQSSRYLVKRTGEKVFLECVQDMDHENMFWYRQDPGLGLRLIYFSYDVKMKEKGDIPEGYSVSREKKERFSLILESASTNQTSMYLCASSLRLAGGPSGELFFGEGSRLTVL.

This sequence joins TRBV5-5 and TRBJ2-7; no clear D gene. Trimming took off 1 base at V and 2 bases at J, with 10 bases between the two ends. CDR1 is SGHKS and CDR2 is YYEKEE in the germline V gene (reference sequence). This CDR3 is 14 amino acids long. The CDR3: CASSLLDGTYEQYF. The CDR3 coding sequence is TGTGCCAGCAGCTTGTTGGACGGTACCTACGAGCAGTACTTC.

The chain is built from TRBV7-9 and TRBJ2-1; D is possibly TRBD2 (6 bases). With 5 bases removed from V and 5 bases from J, the gap between germline ends came to 13 bases. The CDR3 has 14 amino acids. Germline V gene data show CDR1 as SEHNR and CDR2 as FQNEAQ (reference sequence). CDR3 sequence (DNA): TGTGCCAGCAGCATTAGCGGATTTGACAATGAGCAGTTCTTC. Translated: CASSISGFDNEQFF.

This sequence joins TRBV6-5 and TRBJ1-4; D remains ambiguous. CDR1 and CDR2 from the germline V gene are MNHEY and SVGAGI. The CDR3 runs to 15 residues. Between the trimmed V and J ends, which lost 5 bases and 5 bases, there was a span of 15 bases. CDR3 protein: CASSVGQLINEKLFF. In DNA, the CDR3 is TGTGCCAGCAGTGTCGGGCAGTTGATCAATGAAAAACTGTTTTTT.

This clone came up once. The chain has TRBV7-8 and TRBJ1-3, with D maybe TRBD1 (6 bases). Germline V lookup: CDR1 SGHVS, CDR2 FQNEAQ. V was trimmed by 0 bases and J by 2 bases, leaving 14 bases between them. The CDR3 spans 17 residues. Here the CDR3 reads CASSLASRGSTGNTIYF. The CDR3 DNA reads as TGTGCCAGCAGCTTAGCGTCCAGGGGATCCACTGGAAACACCATATATTTT.

The chain uses TRBV5-1 and TRBJ2-1, with TRBD2 matching 10 bases. The CDR3 totals 15 residues. CDR1 is SGHRS and CDR2 is YFSETQ in the germline V gene. V lost 0 bases to trimming and J lost 4 bases; unmatched junction nucleotides: 1. DNA of the CDR3: TGCGCCAGCAGCTTGGGAGCGGGAGGGTACAATGAGCAGTTCTTC. It encodes CASSLGAGGYNEQFF.

This clone was seen only once. This sequence joins TRBV5-1 and TRBJ2-7; tentatively, D is TRBD2 (6 bases). The CDR3 is 14 amino acids. Germline V lookup: CDR1 SGHRS, CDR2 YFSETQ. The ends were cut back, 3 bases at V and 2 bases at J, with 12 bases in the middle. The CDR3 DNA reads TGCGCCAGCAGCTGGGGGGACTTCCCCTACGAGCAGTACTTC. This encodes CASSWGDFPYEQYF.

The V gene is TRBV7-9, the J gene TRBJ1-4; D is possibly TRBD1 (6 bases). CDR3 length equals 16 residues. Germline loops: CDR1 SEHNR, CDR2 FQNEAQ (reference sequence). Trimming removed 0 bases at V and 8 bases at J, with 16 bases between. CDR3 region: CASSLASGGIREKLFF. Here the CDR3 DNA reads TGTGCCAGCAGCTTAGCGAGTGGGGGCATTCGGGAAAAACTGTTTTTT. The whole variable domain, remainder taken from reference TRBV7-9 and TRBJ1-4, is DTGVSQNPRHKITKRGQNVTFRCDPISEHNRLYWYRQTLGQGPEFLTYFQNEAQLEKSRLLSDRFSAERPKGSFSTLEIQRTEQGDSAMYLCASSLASGGIREKLFFGSGTQLSVL.

The chain recombines TRBV19 with TRBJ1-2, with D uncertain. Germline values: CDR1 LNHDA, CDR2 SQIVND (reference sequence). Trimming left V 2 bases short and J 4 bases short, with 20 bases between. This CDR3 has 17 residues. CDR3 bases: TGTGCCAGTAGTATATATCCTACCCGTGAAGGACCCTATGGCTACACCTTC. Residues: CASSIYPTREGPYGYTF. The variable domain in full, with the rest retrieved from reference TRBV19 and TRBJ1-2, is DGGITQSPKYLFRKEGQNVTLSCEQNLNHDAMYWYRQDPGQGLRLIYYSQIVNDFQKGDIAEGYSVSREKKESFPLTVTSAQKNPTAFYLCASSIYPTREGPYGYTFGSGTRLTVV.

The gene calls are TRBV7-9 and TRBJ2-3, with 12 nucleotides matching TRBD2. The V segment lost 5 bases and the J segment 0 bases; nucleotides outside the gene matches: 6. CDR1 and CDR2 from the germline V gene are SEHNR and FQNEAQ (reference sequence). CDR3 size: 17 residues. The CDR3 DNA is TGTGCCAGCAGCCGGGGACTAGCGGGTGCTAGCACAGATACGCAGTATTTT. Amino acids: CASSRGLAGASTDTQYF.

The chain is built from TRBV28 and TRBJ1-2; D is unresolved. Germline assignment: CDR1 MDHEN and CDR2 SYDVKM. The CDR3 length is 16 residues. The V end lost 7 bases, the J end lost 0 bases, and 18 bases lay between the germline ends. The CDR3 reads CASNPLGPGTNYGYTF. The CDR3 DNA reads as TGTGCCAGCAACCCCCTAGGCCCCGGGACTAACTATGGCTACACCTTC.

This clone has a single count. The rearrangement links TRBV4-2 to TRBJ2-3, with 8 bases matching TRBD2. This CDR3 spans 16 amino acids. Germline CDR1 reads LGHNA; CDR2 reads YNFKEQ. The V segment lost 0 bases and the J segment 5 bases; nucleotides outside the gene matches: 7. The CDR3 sequence is CASSQDLAGGGDTQYF. The CDR3, as DNA: TGTGCCAGCAGCCAAGATTTGGCGGGGGGAGGAGATACGCAGTATTTT.

The chain links TRBV5-1 to TRBJ1-1, with D uncertain. Germline V gives CDR1 SGHRS, CDR2 YFSETQ. The CDR3 is made up of 14 amino acids. Trimming removed 4 bases from V and 7 bases from J, with 17 bases in between. CDR3 sequence (DNA): TGCGCCAGCAGCGCACTGGGCCACCCCGTTGAAGCTTTCTTT. It codes for CASSALGHPVEAFF.

The chain is built from TRBV2 and TRBJ2-5; 9 bases fit TRBD1. The V gene end was trimmed by 5 bases and the J gene end by 3 bases; junction bases not matched to a gene: 7. The germline V gene encodes CDR1 SNHLY and CDR2 FYNNEI. This CDR3 has 15 amino acids. CDR3 coding DNA: TGTGCCAGCAGTCCCACGGGACAGGGCGAAGAGACCCAGTACTTC. Amino acids: CASSPTGQGEETQYF.

This clone was counted a few times. V gene TRBV7-9 combines with J gene TRBJ1-2, with 9 bases aligning to TRBD1. V shed 2 bases, J shed 5 bases, and the junction held 3 bases outside the gene matches. Germline V CDR1 and CDR2: SEHNR, FQNEAQ (reference sequence). This CDR3 is built from 14 residues. This chain's CDR3 is CASSLSGTGYGYTF. CDR3 in DNA: TGTGCCAGCAGCTTATCCGGGACAGGGTATGGCTACACCTTC.

This clone has only one observation. This sequence joins TRBV5-4 and TRBJ1-2; 9 bases align to TRBD1. Trimming removed 2 bases from V and 4 bases from J; junction bases left unmatched: 6. The CDR3 sequence is 15 residues long. Germline V lookup: CDR1 SGHNT, CDR2 YYREEE (reference sequence). CDR3 nucleotides: TGTGCCAGCAGCTTAACAGGGGGCGCAAGCTATGGCTACACCTTC. Translating gives CASSLTGGASYGYTF.

This rearrangement joins TRBV5-4 to TRBJ2-5, with 7 nucleotides matching TRBD1. V was pared by 4 bases and J by 5 bases, with 11 bases of the junction left unmatched. Germline lookup yields CDR1 SGHNT and CDR2 YYREEE (reference sequence). The CDR3 totals 15 residues. The CDR3 region is CASSRTEGGGETQYF. For the CDR3, the DNA is TGTGCCAGCAGCCGGACGGAAGGGGGCGGGGAGACCCAGTACTTC.

CDR3 DNA: TGTGCCAGCAGTGTAACAGCGGCCTCGCATGAGCAGTTCTTC. Translation: CASSVTAASHEQFF. The chain couples TRBV2 to TRBJ2-1; D might be TRBD2 (5 bases). The CDR3 is 14 residues long. Germline V gene lookup returns CDR1 SNHLY and CDR2 FYNNEI. Trimming shortened V by 4 bases and J by 8 bases, and 15 bases separated the two germline ends.

The CDR3 region is CASSPSGSSYEQYF. CDR3 nucleotide sequence: TGTGCCAGCAGTCCCAGCGGGAGCTCCTACGAGCAGTACTTC. The gene calls are TRBV27 and TRBJ2-7; TRBD2 matches at 8 bases. This CDR3 spans 14 amino acids. Germline V gene lookup returns CDR1 MNHEY and CDR2 SMNVEV (reference sequence). The junction had 3 bases not matched to a gene; V was cut back by 5 bases and J by 0 bases.